This is a list of T cell receptor beta chains from one sample in a study of cytomegalovirus exposure and HLA in healthy donors. Data came from immunoSEQ multiplex PCR; TCRdb stores just in-frame clones and leaves some out. Among 140,000 to 150,000 clones listed, approximately 80% were seen once. Sequenced sample: PBMCs. These receptors originate from a man between 35 and 55 years old in good health and CMV-seropositive. The CDR3 runs from the conserved cysteine through the conserved F or W. The order of the fields is V gene, J gene, clone size, D gene, CDR3 protein, CDR3 DNA. A D gene is named only where the DNA matches it firmly. Clone size is shown for a subset of rows, as once, few, many or a class of expanded clone.

TRBV18,TRBJ1-5,-,-,CASSGGSNQPQHF,TGTGCCAGCTCCGGAGGGAGCAATCAGCCCCAGCATTTT
TRBV6-5,TRBJ1-1,-,-,CASGLRGNTEAFF,TGTGCCAGCGGTTTACGGGGAAACACTGAAGCTTTCTTT
TRBV28,TRBJ1-1,-,TRBD1,CASPAPGGNTEAFF,TGTGCCAGCCCAGCTCCAGGGGGGAACACTGAAGCTTTCTTT
TRBV5-4,TRBJ1-2,-,TRBD1,CASSYARQGAPLGYTF,TGTGCCAGCAGCTACGCGCGACAGGGGGCCCCTTTAGGCTACACCTTC
TRBV9,TRBJ2-2,-,-,CASSVVGWNTGELFF,TGTGCCAGCAGCGTAGTGGGCTGGAACACCGGGGAGCTGTTTTTT
TRBV13,TRBJ2-1,-,TRBD2,CASSLTSGRRWGNEQFF,TGTGCCAGCAGCCTGACTAGCGGGAGAAGGTGGGGCAATGAGCAGTTCTTC
TRBV7-7,TRBJ2-5,-,-,CASSPGGQIAETQYF,TGTGCCAGCAGCCCCGGGGGGCAGATCGCAGAGACCCAGTACTTC
TRBV6-4,TRBJ2-7,-,-,CASSDPGQPPYEQYF,TGTGCCAGCAGTGACCCAGGACAGCCCCCGTACGAGCAGTACTTC
TRBV2,TRBJ1-4,few,-,CASSGRGGRGEKLFF,TGTGCCAGCAGTGGGAGAGGAGGGAGGGGTGAAAAACTGTTTTTT
TRBV11-2,TRBJ1-5,-,TRBD1,CASSPQGANQPQHF,TGTGCCAGCAGCCCACAGGGGGCTAATCAGCCCCAGCATTTT
TRBV7-8,TRBJ1-5,-,TRBD1,CASSLKARDRGNQPQHF,TGTGCCAGCAGCCTTAAAGCCCGGGACAGGGGAAATCAGCCCCAGCATTTT
TRBV6-5,TRBJ2-7,-,-,CASRPYGTAASEQYF,TGTGCCAGCAGACCCTATGGGACTGCGGCCTCAGAGCAGTACTTC
TRBV28,TRBJ2-7,-,-,CASSGQGLPGTSVYEQYF,TGTGCCAGTTCTGGACAGGGGCTACCCGGGACTAGCGTTTACGAGCAGTACTTC
TRBV5-1,TRBJ1-2,-,TRBD1,CASSPGTGRFDGYTF,TGCGCCAGCAGCCCCGGGACAGGGCGGTTCGATGGCTACACCTTC
TRBV10-2,TRBJ1-2,-,TRBD1,CASNPDRGYGYTF,TGCGCCAGCAACCCGGACAGGGGATATGGCTACACCTTC
TRBV10-1,TRBJ2-3,-,TRBD2,CASSESGGFGTDTQYF,TGCGCCAGCAGTGAGTCGGGAGGGTTCGGCACAGATACGCAGTATTTT
TRBV10-1,TRBJ1-1,-,-,CASSESARVEAFF,TGCGCCAGCAGTGAGTCCGCGAGGGTTGAAGCTTTCTTT
TRBV7-9,TRBJ2-3,-,-,CASSSLSDTQYF,TGTGCCAGCAGCTCCCTCTCGGATACGCAGTATTTT
TRBV4-1,TRBJ1-1,-,TRBD1,CASSQAVIMTGGKGNTEAFF,TGCGCCAGCAGCCAAGCTGTGATCATGACAGGGGGTAAAGGGAACACTGAAGCTTTCTTT
TRBV2,TRBJ2-3,few,TRBD1,CASNEQGISTDTQYF,TGTGCCAGCAATGAACAGGGGATTAGCACAGATACGCAGTATTTT
TRBV5-4,TRBJ1-2,-,TRBD1,CASSERDSRVYGYTF,TGTGCCAGCAGCGAAAGGGACAGCCGAGTCTATGGCTACACCTTC
TRBV7-9,TRBJ2-2,-,-,CASTHWSSGTGELFF,TGTGCCAGCACCCATTGGAGTTCGGGCACCGGGGAGCTGTTTTTT
TRBV4-3,TRBJ2-7,-,TRBD1,CASSLNPGQAVERYF,TGCGCCAGCAGCCTGAATCCGGGACAGGCCGTCGAACGGTACTTC
TRBV4-3,TRBJ2-2,-,TRBD2,CASSQDRLAGVWAGELFF,TGCGCCAGCAGCCAAGATAGACTAGCGGGAGTATGGGCCGGGGAGCTGTTTTTT
TRBV7-8,TRBJ2-6,-,-,CASSLGLAPHSGANVLTF,TGTGCCAGCAGCTTAGGTCTAGCCCCCCACTCTGGGGCCAACGTCCTGACTTTC
TRBV5-4,TRBJ2-7,-,TRBD1,CASSSGTGGSHF,TGTGCCAGCAGCTCCGGGACAGGGGGTTCCCACTTC
TRBV19,TRBJ2-2,-,TRBD2,CASSIRPSGRRGGELFF,TGTGCCAGTAGTATTCGGCCTAGCGGGAGGCGGGGCGGGGAGCTGTTTTTT
TRBV18,TRBJ2-7,-,TRBD2,CASCSGGSGYEQYF,TGTGCCAGCTGTTCGGGCGGGAGCGGGTACGAGCAGTACTTC
TRBV11-2,TRBJ2-7,-,TRBD2,CASTLTSGTPYEQYF,TGTGCCAGTACCCTGACTAGCGGGACCCCCTACGAGCAGTACTTC
TRBV5-1,TRBJ1-1,-,-,CASSLSGANYGDYTEAFF,TGCGCCAGCAGCCTAAGCGGGGCCAATTACGGTGATTACACTGAAGCTTTCTTT
TRBV9,TRBJ2-3,-,-,CASSVGSAVTDTQYF,TGTGCCAGCAGCGTAGGGTCAGCGGTCACAGATACGCAGTATTTT
TRBV28,TRBJ2-7,-,TRBD2,CASSLLGHQTSTAGYEQYF,TGTGCCAGCAGTTTACTTGGACACCAGACTAGCACGGCGGGCTACGAGCAGTACTTC
TRBV4-1,TRBJ1-1,-,-,CASSQVVLDGTPNTEAFF,TGCGCCAGCAGCCAAGTTGTTTTAGACGGGACACCGAACACTGAAGCTTTCTTT
TRBV6-1,TRBJ2-6,-,-,CASRRGSGANVLTF,TGTGCCAGCAGAAGGGGGTCTGGGGCCAACGTCCTGACTTTC
TRBV27,TRBJ2-7,-,-,CASSLSRANEQYF,TGTGCCAGCAGTTTAAGCAGGGCTAACGAGCAGTACTTC
TRBV29-1,TRBJ2-5,-,TRBD2,CSATPSGQETQYF,TGCAGCGCCACCCCTAGCGGTCAAGAGACCCAGTACTTC
TRBV7-9,TRBJ1-1,-,-,CASSSLMNTEAFF,TGTGCCAGCAGCTCCCTTATGAACACTGAAGCTTTCTTT
TRBV28,TRBJ2-5,-,TRBD2,CASSSWSLAGELQETQYF,TGTGCCAGCAGCTCCTGGTCCCTGGCGGGAGAGCTTCAAGAGACCCAGTACTTC
TRBV7-6,TRBJ2-7,-,-,CASSLTGFGEQYF,TGTGCCAGCAGCCTTACAGGTTTTGGCGAGCAGTACTTC
TRBV18,TRBJ2-1,-,TRBD1,CASSPEGTGALQQFF,TGTGCCAGCTCACCTGAGGGGACAGGGGCCTTACAGCAGTTCTTC
TRBV27,TRBJ2-7,once,-,CASSLGTSYEQYF,TGTGCCAGCAGTTTAGGGACAAGCTACGAGCAGTACTTC
TRBV5-6,TRBJ1-1,-,-,CASSLPGHPNTEAFF,TGTGCCAGCAGCTTGCCGGGACACCCGAACACTGAAGCTTTCTTT
TRBV28,TRBJ2-7,-,TRBD2,CASSFRGLAGGDEQYF,TGTGCCAGCAGTTTCCGGGGACTAGCGGGAGGCGACGAGCAGTACTTC
TRBV28,TRBJ2-7,-,-,CASSLGGWEASYEQYF,TGTGCCAGCAGTTTAGGAGGGTGGGAGGCGTCCTACGAGCAGTACTTC
TRBV6-5,TRBJ1-2,-,-,CASSLRQAVGYTF,TGTGCCAGCAGCCTCCGACAGGCCGTTGGCTACACCTTC
TRBV19,TRBJ1-2,few,TRBD1,CASSMLPTGPYGYTF,TGTGCCAGTAGTATGTTACCGACAGGGCCCTATGGCTACACCTTC
TRBV5-6,TRBJ2-1,-,TRBD2,CASSLGTSGGDEQFF,TGTGCCAGCAGCTTGGGGACTAGCGGCGGGGATGAGCAGTTCTTC
TRBV2,TRBJ2-7,-,TRBD2,CASIISGGSGYEQYF,TGTGCCAGCATTATAAGCGGCGGGAGTGGCTACGAGCAGTACTTC
TRBV9,TRBJ2-3,-,TRBD2,CASSVGVAGVDTQYF,TGTGCCAGCAGCGTAGGCGTGGCGGGAGTGGATACGCAGTATTTT
TRBV6-1,TRBJ1-2,-,-,CASSEKDLAYGYTF,TGTGCCAGCAGTGAGAAGGACTTGGCCTATGGCTACACCTTC
TRBV28,TRBJ1-1,-,TRBD1,CASSSPGQGSGISASFF,TGTGCCAGCAGCTCGCCGGGACAGGGTTCCGGTATTTCTGCGTCTTTCTTT
TRBV7-9,TRBJ1-1,-,TRBD1,CASSLSGTGGTEAFF,TGTGCCAGCAGTTTATCCGGGACAGGGGGCACTGAAGCTTTCTTT
TRBV19,TRBJ2-1,-,TRBD2,CASSVPTSGGKEQFF,TGTGCCAGTAGTGTCCCGACTAGCGGAGGGAAAGAGCAGTTCTTC
TRBV6-1,TRBJ1-1,-,TRBD1,CASSEQGANTEAFF,TGTGCCAGCAGTGAACAGGGGGCGAACACTGAAGCTTTCTTT